This T cell receptor (beta chain) was profiled in a study of T cell responses to AZD1222 COVID-19 vaccine. Study-wide findings and caveats: Vaccine-associated CD4 TCRs ranged over spike, dominating at 160-218 and 743-854. Donors, mostly white British, included more females; clonal diversity was possibly underestimated. Variant regions that are unmutated are reportedly the target of nearly half of spike-specific TCRs. Repertoires were obtained only post-peak T cell response.

The repertoire was sequenced with immunoSEQ multiplex PCR; TCRdb's copy has only in-frame clones and lacks some. The repertoire holds about 130,000 clones, more than 75% seen once, with around 1% in the top ten. As concerns this clone: The antigen remains unidentified.

The starting material was peripheral blood, obtained 28 days after the second AZD1222 dose. This clonotype was sampled from an adult who received the AZD1222 COVID-19 vaccine.

CDR3 amino acids: CASSRAFQETQYF. The CDR3 DNA reads TGTGCCAGCAGCCGCGCATTCCAAGAGACCCAGTACTTC. This chain connects TRBV11-3 to TRBJ2-5; D is unresolved. The CDR3 runs 13 residues. Between the trimmed V and J ends, which lost 5 bases and 1 base, there was a span of 8 bases. CDR1 SGHNT and CDR2 YENEEA come from the germline V gene.